The sequence of this TCR beta chain was determined in a study of OX40 agonist ivuxolimab in advanced cancers. Study-wide context: Mean age around 60 years, range about 20 to 90; nearly 85% male. Findings and caveats of the study: Clonal expansion was seen in CD4+ and CD8+ blood T cells by week 6 at 0.1 to 3.0 mg/kg. On average, CD8+ T cells showed a greater number of expanded clones than CD4+.

V dropped 3 bases and J dropped 2; count of bases not matched to a gene: 1. CDR3 size: 14 residues. CDR1 PRHDT and CDR2 FYEKMQ come from the germline V gene (reference sequence). Produced via immunoSEQ multiplex PCR; TCRdb's table is partial and in-frame only. Altogether approximately 73,000 clones are present, 87% being singletons, with the ten largest covering approximately 1.4%. Notes on this clone: Its target is not known.

Sequences were derived from CD4+ or CD8+ T cells sorted from blood, sampled in a trial of the OX40 agonist ivuxolimab. The source of this sequence is an adult with an advanced solid tumor such as melanoma, head and neck, liver or kidney cancer. The chain recombines TRBV13 with TRBJ2-3, with TRBD2 identical over 8 bases. The CDR3 protein is CASSFGGATDTQYF. In nucleotides, the CDR3 is TGTGCCAGCAGCTTCGGGGGGGCCACAGATACGCAGTATTTT.